These T cell receptor beta chains were read from a single sample in a study of blood T cell repertoires in COVID-19. The table came from immunoSEQ multiplex PCR; TCRdb's copy has only in-frame clones and leaves some out. Of over 300,000 clones listed, 90% are singletons. Sequenced sample: peripheral blood. These receptors were obtained from a man between 18 and 35 years old with active or convalescent COVID-19. Each CDR3 is given with its conserved first and last residue. Fields, in order: D gene, CDR3 length, J gene, V gene, CDR3 DNA, CDR3 protein. The D gene is left open where the match is weak.

d_call: TRBD1
cdr3_length: 16
j_call: TRBJ2-1
v_call: TRBV2
cdr3_nt: TGTGCCAGCAAAGGGGGACAGGCCCCTCTCTACAATGAGCAGTTCTTC
cdr3_aa: CASKGGQAPLYNEQFF

d_call: TRBD2
cdr3_length: 20
j_call: TRBJ2-7
v_call: TRBV6-2/TRBV6-3
cdr3_nt: TGTGCCAGCAGTTACTCGAGTCCTTACGGAGGGACTAGCGGGTTCTACGAGCAGTACTTC
cdr3_aa: CASSYSSPYGGTSGFYEQYF

d_call: .
cdr3_length: 14
j_call: TRBJ2-1
v_call: TRBV5-1
cdr3_nt: TGCGCCAGCAGCTTGGAGGGGACCTACAATGAGCAGTTCTTC
cdr3_aa: CASSLEGTYNEQFF

d_call: .
cdr3_length: 14
j_call: TRBJ2-7
v_call: TRBV6-2/TRBV6-3
cdr3_nt: TGTGCCAGCAGTTACATGGTGGGCACCTACGAGCAGTACTTC
cdr3_aa: CASSYMVGTYEQYF

d_call: .
cdr3_length: 12
j_call: TRBJ1-2
v_call: TRBV9
cdr3_nt: TGTGCCAGCAGCGTAGCTTTTCCTGGCTACACCTTC
cdr3_aa: CASSVAFPGYTF

d_call: .
cdr3_length: 15
j_call: TRBJ1-1
v_call: TRBV4-1
cdr3_nt: TGCGCCAGCAGCCAAGACGAGAAGGGGATCACTGAAGCTTTCTTT
cdr3_aa: CASSQDEKGITEAFF

d_call: .
cdr3_length: 13
j_call: TRBJ1-2
v_call: TRBV5-1
cdr3_nt: TGCGCCAGCAGCTTGGCAGGGAAAGACGGCTACACCTTC
cdr3_aa: CASSLAGKDGYTF

d_call: .
cdr3_length: 16
j_call: TRBJ1-4
v_call: TRBV5-1
cdr3_nt: TGCGCCAGCAGCTTGGCTCGACAGGTCACTAATGAAAAACTGTTTTTT
cdr3_aa: CASSLARQVTNEKLFF

d_call: .
cdr3_length: 13
j_call: TRBJ1-1
v_call: TRBV27
cdr3_nt: TGTGCCAGCAGTTTATCGGTTACGGCTGAAGCTTTCTTT
cdr3_aa: CASSLSVTAEAFF

d_call: .
cdr3_length: 13
j_call: TRBJ2-1
v_call: TRBV29-1
cdr3_nt: TGCAGCGTAGGAGGGGCCCCGGGCAATGAGCAGTTCTTC
cdr3_aa: CSVGGAPGNEQFF

d_call: .
cdr3_length: 14
j_call: TRBJ2-2
v_call: TRBV5-6
cdr3_nt: TGTGCCAGCAGCTTGGATCATTTTACCGGGGAGCTGTTTTTT
cdr3_aa: CASSLDHFTGELFF